The 20 T cell receptor beta chains in this list originate from one sample, sequenced in a study of blood T cell repertoires in COVID-19 (dated by TCRdb to 2018 to 2020). Library method: the immunoSEQ multiplex PCR assay. TCRdb re-hosts the immuneACCESS table, in-frame sequences only. Its copies lack some clones; in the studies checked, an unresolved V gene accounts for under half of them, and the cause for the rest is not known. In all, the sample holds over 120,000 clones, and around 84% of those were seen once. The ten most abundant clones make up roughly 10% of the sample. Sequenced sample: peripheral blood. The receptors originated from a man in his 60s with active or convalescent COVID-19.

This chain links TRBV13 with TRBJ2-2; 10 positions agree with TRBD1. Trimming took 5 bases from V and 7 from J; bases not matched to a gene: 7. This CDR3 has 15 amino acids. Germline V gene sequence: CDR1 PRHDT, CDR2 FYEKMQ (reference sequence). The CDR3 coding sequence is TGTGCCAGCAGCCCCAGACAGGGGGCTCACGGGGAGCTGTTTTTT. Protein product: CASSPRQGAHGELFF. Based on the CDR3 plus reference TRBV13 and TRBJ2-2, the full variable domain is AAGVIQSPRHLIKEKRETATLKCYPIPRHDTVYWYQQGPGQDPQFLISFYEKMQSDKGSIPDRFSAQQFSDYHSELNMSSLELGDSALYFCASSPRQGAHGELFFGEGSRLTVL.

This chain joins TRBV7-9 and TRBJ1-6; D is ambiguous. The CDR3 loop spans 13 amino acids. CDR1 and CDR2 from the germline V gene are SEHNR and FQNEAQ (reference sequence). Trimming took off 0 bases at V and 8 bases at J, with 5 bases between the two ends. The CDR3 sequence is CASSLALDSPLHF. As DNA, the CDR3 is TGTGCCAGCAGCTTAGCGTTAGATTCACCCCTCCACTTT.

J is TRBJ1-2 and V is TRBV11-2; D perhaps matches TRBD1 (6 bases). V was pared by 4 bases and J by 4 bases, with 16 bases between. Germline lookup yields CDR1 SGHAT and CDR2 FQNNGV. This CDR3 has 15 residues. CDR3 residues: CASSSVKGEGYGYTF. Here the CDR3 DNA reads TGTGCCAGCAGCTCGGTGAAGGGGGAGGGCTATGGCTACACCTTC.

The genes are TRBV15 and TRBJ2-1, with D possibly being TRBD1 (5 bases). Germline V gene sequence: CDR1 LNHNV, CDR2 YYDKDF (reference sequence). Trimming stripped 0 bases from V and 6 bases from J, with 12 bases between. The CDR3 runs to 15 residues. The CDR3 DNA reads TGTGCCACCAGCAGAGATCGGCCGCAGGGCAATGAGCAGTTCTTC. This codes for CATSRDRPQGNEQFF.

The rearrangement joins TRBV5-6 to TRBJ1-2; possible D gene TRBD1, 5 bases. Trimming took 0 bases from V and 8 from J, leaving 17 bases between them. The CDR3 is 15 residues long. Germline CDR1 and CDR2: SGHDT and YYEEEE. The CDR3 is CASSLESTGSGGYTF. The CDR3 nucleotides are TGTGCCAGCAGCTTGGAGAGCACAGGAAGTGGCGGCTACACCTTC. Full variable domain (missing parts from reference TRBV5-6 and TRBJ1-2): DAGVTQSPTHLIKTRGQQVTLRCSPKSGHDTVSWYQQALGQGPQFIFQYYEEEERQRGNFPDRFSGHQFPNYSSELNVNALLLGDSALYLCASSLESTGSGGYTFGSGTRLTVV.

The rearrangement uses TRBV19 and TRBJ1-1, with TRBD1 matching over 8 bases. Trimming removed 6 bases from V and 5 bases from J; junction bases left unmatched: 8. The germline gives CDR1 LNHDA, CDR2 SQIVND (reference sequence). CDR3 length equals 14 residues. This CDR3 reads CASSNTGGATEAFF. In nucleotides, the CDR3 is TGTGCCAGTAGCAACACAGGGGGGGCTACTGAAGCTTTCTTT.

This clone was counted a single time. The V call is TRBV12-3 or TRBV12-4, the J call TRBJ1-1, with D possibly TRBD1 on 6 matching bases. The CDR3 has 13 residues. Trimming removed 9 bases from V and 4 bases from J, with 15 bases in between. CDR3 DNA sequence: TGTGCCAGGTCCGGGGGGCAGGGCACTGAAGCTTTCTTT. Its protein is CARSGGQGTEAFF.

V is TRBV6-6 and J is TRBJ2-2; 7 bases are shared with TRBD2. Germline loops: CDR1 MNHNY, CDR2 SVGAGI (reference sequence). The junction had 10 bases not matched to a gene; V was cut back by 9 bases and J by 3 bases. This CDR3 contains 15 residues. Here the CDR3 reads CASFSGFVDTGELFF. The CDR3 coding sequence is TGTGCCAGTTTTAGCGGGTTCGTCGACACCGGGGAGCTGTTTTTT.

The V gene is TRBV24-1, the J gene TRBJ2-3; a possible D gene is TRBD1 (6 bases). The germline gives CDR1 KGHDR, CDR2 SFDVKD. With 5 bases removed from V and 5 bases from J, the gap between germline ends came to 13 bases. This CDR3 comprises 14 residues. CDR3 in amino acids: CATSAGVGVDTQYF. In DNA, the CDR3 is TGTGCCACCAGTGCAGGGGTGGGTGTAGATACGCAGTATTTT.

A few counts support this clone. J is TRBJ1-1 and V is TRBV30, with TRBD1 as a possible D gene (5 bases). This CDR3 region has 11 residues. CDR1 GTSNPN and CDR2 SVGIG come from the germline V gene (reference sequence). The V end was cut by 8 bases, the J end by 3 bases, with 10 bases between. The CDR3 loop is CAGGGDTEAFF. CDR3 bases: TGTGCCGGCGGGGGGGACACTGAAGCTTTCTTT. Looking up the rest from reference TRBV30 and TRBJ1-1 gives the full variable domain: SQTIHQWPATLVQPVGSPLSLECTVEGTSNPNLYWYRQAAGRGLQLLFYSVGIGQISSEVPQNLSASRPQDRQFILSSKKLLLSDSGFYLCAGGGDTEAFFGQGTRLTVV.

The chain recombines TRBV4-3 with TRBJ2-1; perhaps TRBD2 as D (5 bases). The germline V gene encodes CDR1 LGHNA and CDR2 YSLEER. V was clipped by 4 bases and J by 0 bases, with 10 bases between them. The CDR3 loop spans 15 amino acids. The CDR3 reads CASSPWSGSYNEQFF. The CDR3 bases are TGCGCCAGCAGCCCCTGGAGCGGCTCCTACAATGAGCAGTTCTTC.

The V gene is TRBV24-1, the J gene TRBJ2-5; a possible D gene is TRBD1 (5 bases). CDR1 and CDR2 (germline): KGHDR, SFDVKD. The V and J ends lost 2 bases and 7 bases respectively, with 19 bases between them. The CDR3 length is 16 residues. The CDR3 bases are TGTGCCACCAGTGATTCAGTAGCAGGGTCGATCGGGACCCAGTACTTC. This translates into CATSDSVAGSIGTQYF.

This clone has just one count. V usage is TRBV7-8 and J usage is TRBJ1-3, with 7 bases matching TRBD1. This CDR3 region has 16 residues. V lost 2 bases to trimming and J lost 0 bases; unmatched junction nucleotides: 4. In germline, CDR1 is SGHVS, CDR2 FQNEAQ. The CDR3 spells CASSLQTGNSGNTIYF. CDR3 in DNA: TGTGCCAGCAGCTTACAGACAGGGAACTCTGGAAACACCATATATTTT. Together with reference TRBV7-8 and TRBJ1-3, the CDR3 gives the full variable domain: GAGVSQSPRYKVAKRGQDVALRCDPISGHVSLFWYQQALGQGPEFLTYFQNEAQLDKSGLPSDRFFAERPEGSVSTLKIQRTQQEDSAVYLCASSLQTGNSGNTIYFGEGSWLTVV.

In its sample, this clone was seen a few times. The genes are TRBV7-9 and TRBJ2-1; TRBD2 matches 8 bases. The junction had 9 bases not matched to a gene; V was cut back by 4 bases and J by 4 bases. This CDR3 is 16 amino acids long. Germline loops: CDR1 SEHNR, CDR2 FQNEAQ (reference sequence). CDR3 residues: CASSSPFAGGYNEQFF. Written as DNA, the CDR3 is TGTGCCAGCAGCTCCCCGTTTGCGGGAGGTTACAATGAGCAGTTCTTC.

This clone came up once. The rearrangement links TRBV7-2 to TRBJ2-1, with D tentatively TRBD1 (6 bases). Per the germline V gene, CDR1 is SGHTA and CDR2 is FQGNSA. The CDR3 extends over 15 amino acids. V dropped 0 bases and J dropped 7 bases, with 13 bases sitting between them. The CDR3 DNA reads TGTGCCAGCAGCTTAGCCGGGACGAGGGGGAATGAGCAGTTCTTC. Its translation: CASSLAGTRGNEQFF. Drawing the rest from reference TRBV7-2 and TRBJ2-1, the complete variable domain is GAGVSQSPSNKVTEKGKDVELRCDPISGHTALYWYRQSLGQGLEFLIYFQGNSAPDKSGLPSDRFSAERTGGSVSTLTIQRTQQEDSAVYLCASSLAGTRGNEQFFGPGTRLTVL.

The chain is built from TRBV10-1 and TRBJ2-2; 12 nucleotides align to TRBD2. The CDR3 spans 18 residues. CDR1 is WNHNN, CDR2 SYGVQD, per germline (reference sequence). V gave up 2 bases and J gave up 4 bases; unmatched junction bases: 8. Written as DNA, the CDR3 is TGCGCCAGCAGTGAGGGAACTAGCGGGAGGAGTGGCACCGGGGAGCTGTTTTTT. The encoded protein is CASSEGTSGRSGTGELFF.

The V gene is TRBV20-1, the J gene TRBJ2-3; TRBD2 agrees at 12 bases. The CDR3 spans 16 residues. V gave up 3 bases and J gave up 2 bases; unmatched junction bases: 6. CDR1 and CDR2 from the germline V gene are DFQATT and SNEGSKA (reference sequence). CDR3 bases: TGCAGTGCTAGTGGTCGGACTAGCGGGAACACAGATACGCAGTATTTT. It is translated as CSASGRTSGNTDTQYF.

V and J are TRBV5-5 and TRBJ2-2; TRBD1 might be the D (5 bases). Germline CDR1 SGHKS, CDR2 YYEKEE (reference sequence). V was cut by 3 bases and J by 0 bases, with 9 bases left in between. There are 15 residues in the CDR3. The CDR3 here is CASSWGLTNTGELFF. DNA of the CDR3: TGTGCCAGCAGCTGGGGCCTCACGAACACCGGGGAGCTGTTTTTT.

The chain carries TRBV12-3 or TRBV12-4 and TRBJ1-1, with unresolved D. This CDR3 is 12 amino acids long. Between the trimmed V and J ends, which lost 4 bases and 4 bases, there was a span of 7 bases. Here the CDR3 DNA reads TGTGCCAGCAGTTATATGGCCACTGAAGCTTTCTTT. Its translation: CASSYMATEAFF.

V is TRBV5-5 and J is TRBJ1-4, with D uncertain. The CDR3 length is 15 residues. Trimming shortened V by 3 bases and J by 3 bases, and 12 bases separated the two germline ends. Germline lookup yields CDR1 SGHKS and CDR2 YYEKEE (reference sequence). CDR3 protein: CASSYLTAANEKLFF. The DNA of the CDR3 is TGTGCCAGCAGCTATTTGACGGCGGCTAATGAAAAACTGTTTTTT.